This passage covers 18 T cell receptor beta chains from one sample sequenced in a study of CD8 T cells in ankylosing spondylitis. One entry per CDR3 protein, called by TCRdb with MiXCR from the 5' RACE reads. Of just over 300,000 distinct CDR3 sequences in the sample, roughly 20% were seen once. Sequenced material: blood, either unsorted or a sorted T cell fraction (not recorded which). These receptors were collected from a female donor with ankylosing spondylitis or in good health (not recorded which).

This clonotype was found a few times. V and J are TRBV5-1 and TRBJ2-5, with D possibly being TRBD1 (6 bases). The CDR3 has 15 amino acids. From germline, CDR1 is SGHRS and CDR2 YFSETQ. V was cut by 4 bases and J by 5 bases, with 18 bases left in between. CDR3 loop: CASSVGPLQGETQYF. The CDR3 bases are TGCGCCAGCAGCGTTGGACCGCTTCAGGGGGAGACCCAGTACTTC.

This clonotype was detected a few times. The V gene is TRBV21-1, the J gene TRBJ2-7. TRBV21-1 is described as a pseudogene. This CDR3 contains 15 residues. For the CDR3, the DNA is TGTGCCAGCAGCAAAGACCTCGAGTCGTCCTACGAGCAGTACTTC. This sequence encodes CASSKDLESSYEQYF.

The genes are TRBV15 and TRBJ2-5; D unclear. V dropped 0 bases and J dropped 5 bases, with 13 bases sitting between them. Germline-derived CDR1 and CDR2 are LNHNV and YYDKDF (reference sequence). This CDR3 is 15 amino acids long. CDR3 region: CATSRDLGHRETQYF. The CDR3 bases are TGTGCCACCAGCAGAGATCTTGGTCACCGGGAGACCCAGTACTTC. The variable domain in full, completed from reference TRBV15 and TRBJ2-5, reads DAMVIQNPRYQVTQFGKPVTLSCSQTLNHNVMYWYQQKSSQAPKLLFHYYDKDFNNEADTPDNFQSRRPNTSFCFLDIRSPGLGDTAMYLCATSRDLGHRETQYFGPGTRLLVL.

In its sample, this clonotype was seen a few times. The genes are TRBV7-6 and TRBJ2-1; 7 bases fit TRBD2. V lost 5 bases to trimming and J lost 2 bases; unmatched junction nucleotides: 6. CDR3 length: 15 residues. Looked up from germline, CDR1 is SGHVS and CDR2 is FNYEAQ. The CDR3 nucleotides are TGTGCCAGCAGCACTAGCGCCATGCCCTACAATGAGCAGTTCTTC. Translating gives CASSTSAMPYNEQFF. The variable domain in full, with the rest retrieved from reference TRBV7-6 and TRBJ2-1, is GAGVSQSPRYKVTKRGQDVALRCDPISGHVSLYWYRQALGQGPEFLTYFNYEAQQDKSGLPNDRFSAERPEGSISTLTIQRTEQRDSAMYRCASSTSAMPYNEQFFGPGTRLTVL.

This chain uses TRBV29-1 with TRBJ2-1; D may be TRBD2 (5 bases). Trimming pared 2 bases from V and 1 base from J, leaving 15 bases between. The germline V gene encodes CDR1 SQVTM and CDR2 ANQGSEA. The CDR3 runs 16 residues. The CDR3 DNA sequence: TGCAGCGTTGAAAGGCGGGCGATGGGGTCCTACAATGAGCAGTTCTTC. Translated: CSVERRAMGSYNEQFF.

The V call is TRBV7-2, the J call TRBJ1-1; the D gene is possibly TRBD1 (5 bases). This CDR3 spans 13 amino acids. V dropped 3 bases and J dropped 3 bases, with 8 bases sitting between them. Germline V gives CDR1 SGHTA, CDR2 FQGNSA. The CDR3 protein is CASSLDTYTEAFF. CDR3 DNA sequence: TGTGCCAGCAGCTTGGACACTTACACTGAAGCTTTCTTT.

This clonotype has more than one count but fewer than ten. The genes are TRBV12-3 or TRBV12-4 and TRBJ2-2; D not resolved. Trimming took off 1 base at V and 0 bases at J, with 3 bases between the two ends. The CDR3 contains 14 residues. CDR3 sequence: CASSLVPNTGELFF. CDR3 bases: TGTGCCAGCAGTTTAGTCCCGAACACCGGGGAGCTGTTTTTT.

DNA of the CDR3: TGCAGTGCAGGGGGCGGGAGAAGAGAAGAGACCCAGTACTTC. Translation: CSAGGGRREETQYF. The chain joins TRBV20-1 to TRBJ2-5; D possibly matches TRBD1 or TRBD2 (7 bases each). The CDR3 runs 14 residues. The germline V gene has CDR1 DFQATT and CDR2 SNEGSKA (reference sequence). The V end lost 6 bases, the J end lost 3 bases, and 17 bases lay between the germline ends.

This chain links TRBV24-1 with TRBJ1-1; maybe TRBD1 (5 bases). CDR1 and CDR2 from the germline V gene are KGHDR and SFDVKD. V was pared by 4 bases and J by 8 bases, with 13 bases between. CDR3 size: 13 residues. The CDR3 coding sequence is TGTGCCACCAGTGACTCCGGGACTGGAGAAGCTTTCTTT. This codes for CATSDSGTGEAFF.

The rearrangement links TRBV20-1 to TRBJ2-1; D might be TRBD1 or TRBD2, each matching 6 bases. Trimming pared 3 bases from V and 8 bases from J, leaving 17 bases between. This CDR3 has 14 residues. Germline V lookup: CDR1 DFQATT, CDR2 SNEGSKA (reference sequence). The CDR3 nucleotides read TGCAGTGCTAGTAAGGGGGGCCGTGGGGATGAGCAGTTCTTC. It yields the protein CSASKGGRGDEQFF.

This chain links TRBV20-1 with TRBJ1-4; D not certain. The V end lost 5 bases, the J end lost 4 bases, and 11 bases lay between the germline ends. CDR1 DFQATT and CDR2 SNEGSKA come from the germline V gene (reference sequence). The CDR3 is 13 amino acids. The CDR3 is CSARRRGNEKLFF. Here the CDR3 DNA reads TGCAGTGCTCGTCGCCGGGGTAATGAAAAACTGTTTTTT.

This clonotype was recorded many times. The V and J genes are TRBV5-1 and TRBJ2-3, with 9 nucleotides matching TRBD1. The junction had 13 bases not matched to a gene; V was cut back by 3 bases and J by 5 bases. Germline V CDR1 and CDR2: SGHRS, YFSETQ. CDR3 size: 17 residues. The CDR3 DNA is TGCGCCAGCAGCTCATCAACTCACAGGGGGCAAAAAGATACGCAGTATTTT. Amino acids: CASSSSTHRGQKDTQYF.

This rearrangement joins TRBV11-2 to TRBJ2-1, with 11 bases lining up with TRBD2. The CDR3 is 18 amino acids. Germline trimming cut 4 bases from V and 4 bases from J; bases unmatched to any gene: 12. Germline V gives CDR1 SGHAT, CDR2 FQNNGV. DNA of the CDR3: TGTGCCAGCAGCTCCCGCCCCGGGACTAGCGGACTGTACAATGAGCAGTTCTTC. This gives the protein CASSSRPGTSGLYNEQFF.

The chain combines TRBV28 with TRBJ1-1; D unresolved. CDR1 is MDHEN and CDR2 is SYDVKM in the germline V gene. CDR3 length equals 10 residues. V lost 8 bases to trimming and J lost 8 bases, with 9 bases between them. DNA of the CDR3: TGTGCCAGCGGTGTCGAAGAAGCTTTCTTT. Its protein product is CASGVEEAFF.

This sequence joins TRBV6-2 or TRBV6-3 and TRBJ2-7, with D possibly TRBD1 on 6 matching bases. V was trimmed by 2 bases and J by 0 bases, leaving 17 bases between them. Germline-derived CDR1 and CDR2 are MNHEY and SVGEGT. The CDR3 totals 17 residues. The CDR3 DNA reads TGTGCCAGCAGTTACGTGGTTACCGGGACAAGCTCCTACGAGCAGTACTTC. Translation gives CASSYVVTGTSSYEQYF.

V gene TRBV7-2 combines with J gene TRBJ1-3, with D uncertain. Germline-derived CDR1 and CDR2 are SGHTA and FQGNSA. CDR3 size: 15 residues. The V end lost 2 bases, the J end lost 0 bases, and 8 bases lay between the germline ends. CDR3 sequence reads: CASSLIPYSGNTIYF. The CDR3 nucleotides read TGTGCCAGCAGCTTAATCCCGTACTCTGGAAACACCATATATTTT.

This clonotype was found many times. The genes are TRBV7-2 and TRBJ2-5; no firm D call. From germline, CDR1 is SGHTA and CDR2 FQGNSA. The CDR3 has 14 residues. V was clipped by 3 bases and J by 5 bases, with 13 bases between them. The CDR3: CASSLRRVVETQYF. CDR3 nucleotides: TGTGCCAGCAGCTTGAGACGGGTAGTTGAGACCCAGTACTTC.

This clonotype has at least ten counts. V and J are TRBV6-2 or TRBV6-3 and TRBJ2-1; 7 nucleotides agree with TRBD2. This CDR3 comprises 13 residues. The V segment lost 4 bases and the J segment 4 bases; nucleotides outside the gene matches: 1. Looked up from germline, CDR1 is MNHEY and CDR2 is SVGEGT. The DNA for the CDR3 is TGTGCCAGCAGTTTGCGGGGGTACAATGAGCAGTTCTTC. This gives the protein CASSLRGYNEQFF.